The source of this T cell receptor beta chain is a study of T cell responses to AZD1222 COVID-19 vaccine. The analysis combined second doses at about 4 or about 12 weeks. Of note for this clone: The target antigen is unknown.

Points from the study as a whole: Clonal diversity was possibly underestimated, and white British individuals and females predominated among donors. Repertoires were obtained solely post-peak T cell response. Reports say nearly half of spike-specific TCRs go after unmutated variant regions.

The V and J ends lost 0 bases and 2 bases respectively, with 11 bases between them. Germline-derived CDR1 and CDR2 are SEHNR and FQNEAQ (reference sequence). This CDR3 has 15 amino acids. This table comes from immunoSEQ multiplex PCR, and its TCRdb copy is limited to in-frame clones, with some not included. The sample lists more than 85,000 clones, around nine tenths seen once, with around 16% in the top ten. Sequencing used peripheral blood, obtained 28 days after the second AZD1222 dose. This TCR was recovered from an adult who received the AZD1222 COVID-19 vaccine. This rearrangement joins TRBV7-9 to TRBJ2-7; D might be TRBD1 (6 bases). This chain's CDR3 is CASSLAPGVAYEQYF. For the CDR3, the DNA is TGTGCCAGCAGCTTAGCCCCAGGGGTGGCCTACGAGCAGTACTTC.